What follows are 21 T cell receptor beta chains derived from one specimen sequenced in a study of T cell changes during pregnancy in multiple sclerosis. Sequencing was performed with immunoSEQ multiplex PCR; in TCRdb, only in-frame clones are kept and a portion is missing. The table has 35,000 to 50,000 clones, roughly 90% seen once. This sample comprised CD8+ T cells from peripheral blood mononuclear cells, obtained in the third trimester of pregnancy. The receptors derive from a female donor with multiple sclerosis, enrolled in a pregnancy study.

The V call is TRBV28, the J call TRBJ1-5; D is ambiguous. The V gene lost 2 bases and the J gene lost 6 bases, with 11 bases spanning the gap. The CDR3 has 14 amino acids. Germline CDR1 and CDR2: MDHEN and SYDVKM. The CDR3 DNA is TGTGCCAGCAGTTTAGGTGGGGAGGGTCAGCCCCAGCATTTT. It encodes CASSLGGEGQPQHF.

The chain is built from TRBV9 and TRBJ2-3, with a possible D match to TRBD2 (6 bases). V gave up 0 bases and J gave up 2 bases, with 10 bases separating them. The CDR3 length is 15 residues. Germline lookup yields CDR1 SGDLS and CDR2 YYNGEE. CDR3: CASSVDGGDTDTQYF. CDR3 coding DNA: TGTGCCAGCAGCGTAGACGGCGGGGACACAGATACGCAGTATTTT.

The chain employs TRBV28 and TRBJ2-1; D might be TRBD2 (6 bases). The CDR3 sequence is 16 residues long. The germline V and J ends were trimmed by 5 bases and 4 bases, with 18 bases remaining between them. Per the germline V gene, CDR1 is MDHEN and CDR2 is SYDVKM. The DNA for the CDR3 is TGTGCCAGCAGTGCGAGGGAGGTAGCGGCTTACAATGAGCAGTTCTTC. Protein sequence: CASSAREVAAYNEQFF.

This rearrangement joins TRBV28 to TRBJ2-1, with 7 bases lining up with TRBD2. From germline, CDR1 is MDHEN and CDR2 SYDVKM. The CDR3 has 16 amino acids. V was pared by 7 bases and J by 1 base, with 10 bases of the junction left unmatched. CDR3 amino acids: CASTMQLARSYNEQFF. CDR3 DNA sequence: TGTGCCAGCACTATGCAACTAGCGAGATCCTACAATGAGCAGTTCTTC. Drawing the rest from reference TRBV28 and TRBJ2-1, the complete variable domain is DVKVTQSSRYLVKRTGEKVFLECVQDMDHENMFWYRQDPGLGLRLIYFSYDVKMKEKGDIPEGYSVSREKKERFSLILESASTNQTSMYLCASTMQLARSYNEQFFGPGTRLTVL.

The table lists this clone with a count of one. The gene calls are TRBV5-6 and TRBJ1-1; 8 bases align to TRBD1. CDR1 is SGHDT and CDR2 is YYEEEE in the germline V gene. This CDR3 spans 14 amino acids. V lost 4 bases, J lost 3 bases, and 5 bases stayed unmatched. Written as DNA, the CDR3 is TGTGCCAGCAGCCCCGGACAGGGATACACTGAAGCTTTCTTT. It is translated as CASSPGQGYTEAFF.

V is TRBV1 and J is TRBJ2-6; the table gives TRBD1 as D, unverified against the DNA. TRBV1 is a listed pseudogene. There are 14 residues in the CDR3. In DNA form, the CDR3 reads TGCACCAGCAGGCGGACAACTGGGGCCAACGTCCTGACTTTC. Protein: CTSRRTTGANVLTF.

CDR3 residues: CASSLAGSGNTIYF. DNA for the CDR3: TGTGCCAGCAGCTTAGCGGGCAGCGGAAACACCATATATTTT. The genes are TRBV28 and TRBJ1-3, with D uncertain. The germline CDR1 and CDR2 sequences are MDHEN and SYDVKM. Trimming stripped 6 bases from V and 4 bases from J, with 13 bases between. This CDR3 spans 14 amino acids.

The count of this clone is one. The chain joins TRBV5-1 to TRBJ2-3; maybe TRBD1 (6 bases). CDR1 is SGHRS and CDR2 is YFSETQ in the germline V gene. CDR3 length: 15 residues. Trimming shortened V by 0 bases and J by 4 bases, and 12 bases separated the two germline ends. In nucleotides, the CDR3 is TGCGCCAGCAGCTTGGTCAGACAGGAGGCAGATACGCAGTATTTT. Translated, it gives CASSLVRQEADTQYF. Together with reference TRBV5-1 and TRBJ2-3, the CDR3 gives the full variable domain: KAGVTQTPRYLIKTRGQQVTLSCSPISGHRSVSWYQQTPGQGLQFLFEYFSETQRNKGNFPGRFSGRQFSNSRSEMNVSTLELGDSALYLCASSLVRQEADTQYFGPGTRLTVL.

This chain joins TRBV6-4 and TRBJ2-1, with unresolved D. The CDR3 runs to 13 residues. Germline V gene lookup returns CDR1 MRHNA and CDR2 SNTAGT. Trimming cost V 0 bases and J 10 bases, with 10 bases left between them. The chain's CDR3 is CASSDSASTEQFF. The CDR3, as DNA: TGTGCCAGCAGTGACTCAGCAAGCACCGAGCAGTTCTTC.

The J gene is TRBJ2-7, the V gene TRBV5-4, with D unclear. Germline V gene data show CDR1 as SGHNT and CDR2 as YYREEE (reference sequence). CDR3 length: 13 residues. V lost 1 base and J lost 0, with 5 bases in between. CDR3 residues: CASSLYSSYEQYF. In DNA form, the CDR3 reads TGTGCCAGCAGCTTGTACAGCTCCTACGAGCAGTACTTC.

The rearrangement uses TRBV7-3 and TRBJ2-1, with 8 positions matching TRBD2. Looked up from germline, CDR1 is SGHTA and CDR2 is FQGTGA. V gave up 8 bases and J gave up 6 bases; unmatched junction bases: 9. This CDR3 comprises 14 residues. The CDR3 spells CASGIAGLGNEQFF. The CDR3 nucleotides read TGTGCCAGCGGGATAGCGGGATTAGGCAATGAGCAGTTCTTC.

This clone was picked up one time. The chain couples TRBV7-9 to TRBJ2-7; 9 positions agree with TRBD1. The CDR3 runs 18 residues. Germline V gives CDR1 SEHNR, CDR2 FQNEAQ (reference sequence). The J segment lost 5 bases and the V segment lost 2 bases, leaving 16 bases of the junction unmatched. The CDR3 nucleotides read TGTGCCAGCAGCTTAAAGGGCGGGACAGGGCTTGGAGTCCACGAGCAGTACTTC. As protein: CASSLKGGTGLGVHEQYF.

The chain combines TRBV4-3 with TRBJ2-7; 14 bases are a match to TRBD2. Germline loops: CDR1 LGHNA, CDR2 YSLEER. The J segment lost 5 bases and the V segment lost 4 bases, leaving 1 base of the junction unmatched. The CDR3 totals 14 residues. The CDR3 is CASSPGLAGDEQYF. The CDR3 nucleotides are TGCGCCAGCAGCCCGGGACTAGCGGGGGACGAGCAGTACTTC.

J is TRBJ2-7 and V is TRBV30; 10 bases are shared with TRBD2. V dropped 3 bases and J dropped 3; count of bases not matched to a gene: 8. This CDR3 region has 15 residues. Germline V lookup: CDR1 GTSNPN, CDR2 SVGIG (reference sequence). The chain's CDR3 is CAWSPGLADYYEQYF. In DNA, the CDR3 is TGTGCCTGGAGCCCCGGACTAGCGGACTACTACGAGCAGTACTTC.

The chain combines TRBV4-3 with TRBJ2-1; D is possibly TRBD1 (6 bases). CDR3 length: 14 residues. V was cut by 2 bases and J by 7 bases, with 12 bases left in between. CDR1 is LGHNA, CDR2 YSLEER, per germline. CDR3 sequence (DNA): TGCGCCAGCAGCCAATCAACAACAGGGAATGAGCAGTTCTTC. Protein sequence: CASSQSTTGNEQFF.

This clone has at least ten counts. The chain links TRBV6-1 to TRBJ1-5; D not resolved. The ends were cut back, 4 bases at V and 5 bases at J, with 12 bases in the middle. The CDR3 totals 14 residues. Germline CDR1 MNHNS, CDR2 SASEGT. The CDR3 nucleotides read TGTGCCAGCAGTGGCCTCACAGAGTATCAGCCCCAGCATTTT. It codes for CASSGLTEYQPQHF.

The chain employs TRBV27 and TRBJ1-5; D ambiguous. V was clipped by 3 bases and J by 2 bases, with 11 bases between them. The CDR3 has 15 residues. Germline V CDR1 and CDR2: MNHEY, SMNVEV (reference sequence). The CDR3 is CASSLGWEGNQPQHF. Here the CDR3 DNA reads TGTGCCAGCAGTTTGGGGTGGGAGGGCAATCAGCCCCAGCATTTT.

Here the CDR3 reads CASSFVEDYEQYF. CDR3 DNA: TGTGCCAGCAGCTTCGTGGAGGACTACGAGCAGTACTTC. The chain couples TRBV7-2 to TRBJ2-7, with D tentatively TRBD2 (5 bases). V was pared by 3 bases and J by 3 bases, with 9 bases between. Germline-derived CDR1 and CDR2 are SGHTA and FQGNSA. The CDR3 spans 13 residues.

CDR3 in DNA: TGTGCCAGCGGACAGGGGTTATCTGGGGCCAACGTCCTGACTTTC. Protein: CASGQGLSGANVLTF. This chain uses TRBV6-5 with TRBJ2-6; 9 bases fit TRBD1. Germline V gives CDR1 MNHEY, CDR2 SVGAGI. This CDR3 region has 15 residues. With V trimmed by 8 bases and J by 1 base, 3 bases remained unmatched.

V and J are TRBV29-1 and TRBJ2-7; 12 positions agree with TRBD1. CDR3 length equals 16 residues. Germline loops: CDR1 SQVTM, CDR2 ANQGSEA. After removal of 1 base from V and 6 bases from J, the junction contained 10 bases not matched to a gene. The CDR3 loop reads CSVEAFGDRGLGEQYF. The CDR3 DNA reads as TGCAGCGTTGAAGCCTTCGGGGACAGGGGGCTCGGCGAGCAGTACTTC.

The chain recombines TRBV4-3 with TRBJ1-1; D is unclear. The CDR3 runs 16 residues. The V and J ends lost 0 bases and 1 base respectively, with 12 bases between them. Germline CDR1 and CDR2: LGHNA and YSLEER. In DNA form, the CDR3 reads TGCGCCAGCAGCCAAGATCGTATGGCAGGGAACACTGAAGCTTTCTTT. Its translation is CASSQDRMAGNTEAFF.